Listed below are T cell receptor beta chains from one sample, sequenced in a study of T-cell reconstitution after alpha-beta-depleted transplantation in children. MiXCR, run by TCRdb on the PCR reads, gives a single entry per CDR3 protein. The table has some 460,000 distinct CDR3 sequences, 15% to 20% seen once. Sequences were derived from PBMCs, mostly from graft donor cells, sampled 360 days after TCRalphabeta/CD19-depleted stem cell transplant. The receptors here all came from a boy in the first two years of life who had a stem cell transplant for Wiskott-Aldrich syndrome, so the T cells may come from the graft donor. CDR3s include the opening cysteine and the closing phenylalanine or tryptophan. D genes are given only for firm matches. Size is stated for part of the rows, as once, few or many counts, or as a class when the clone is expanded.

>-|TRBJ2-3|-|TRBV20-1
CSARVRRLAHTGTDTQYF
TGCAGTGCTAGGGTCAGACGGTTAGCCCATACGGGCACAGATACGCAGTATTTT
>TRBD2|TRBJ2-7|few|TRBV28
CASSRVGLAGTYEQYF
TGTGCCAGCAGCCGGGTAGGACTAGCGGGAACCTACGAGCAGTACTTC
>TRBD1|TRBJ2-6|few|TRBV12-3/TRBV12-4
CASSYRGSGANVLTF
TGTGCCAGCAGCTACAGGGGCTCTGGGGCCAACGTCCTGACTTTC
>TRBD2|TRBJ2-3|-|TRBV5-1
CASRPLAGGVTDTQYF
TGCGCCAGCAGACCACTAGCGGGAGGGGTTACAGATACGCAGTATTTT
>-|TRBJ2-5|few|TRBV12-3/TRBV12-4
CASRFSLETQYF
TGTGCCAGCAGGTTCAGTTTGGAGACCCAGTACTTC
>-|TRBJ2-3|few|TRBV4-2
CASSQPRQGTDTQYF
TGTGCCAGCAGCCAACCCCGACAGGGCACAGATACGCAGTATTTT
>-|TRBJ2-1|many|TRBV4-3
CASSQDQNTYNEQFF
TGCGCCAGCAGCCAAGACCAGAACACCTACAATGAGCAGTTCTTC
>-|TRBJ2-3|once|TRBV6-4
CASSERGIPDTQYF
TGTGCCAGCAGTGAAAGAGGAATCCCTGATACGCAGTATTTT
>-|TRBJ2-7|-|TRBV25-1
CASSEVQGGEQYF
TGTGCCAGCAGTGAAGTTCAGGGAGGCGAGCAGTACTTC
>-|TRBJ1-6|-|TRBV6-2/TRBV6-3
CASSSKRVAVSNSPLHF
TGTGCCAGCTCAAGCAAGCGGGTCGCAGTCTCTAATTCACCCCTCCACTTT
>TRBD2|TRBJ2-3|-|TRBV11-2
CASSLSQPPTSGGTDTQYF
TGTGCCAGCAGCTTATCCCAGCCCCCTACTAGCGGGGGCACAGATACGCAGTATTTT
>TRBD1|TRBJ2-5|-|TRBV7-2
CASSRAAYRGFQETQYF
TGTGCCAGCAGCCGAGCGGCCTACAGGGGGTTCCAAGAGACCCAGTACTTC
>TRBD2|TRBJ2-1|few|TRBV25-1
CASSWGLAGNEQFF
TGTGCCAGCAGTTGGGGACTAGCGGGAAATGAGCAGTTCTTC
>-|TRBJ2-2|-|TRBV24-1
CATSDTRGNTGELFF
TGTGCCACCAGTGATACCAGGGGGAACACCGGGGAGCTGTTTTTT
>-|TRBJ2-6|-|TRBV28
CASRGGTLSGANVLTF
TGTGCCAGCAGGGGGGGCACACTCTCTGGGGCCAACGTCCTGACTTTC
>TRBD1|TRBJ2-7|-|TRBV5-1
CASSFLTSPGQALYF
TGCGCCAGCAGCTTTCTTACATCCCCGGGACAGGCCCTGTACTTC
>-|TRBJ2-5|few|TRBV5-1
CASSPERAGETQYF
TGCGCCAGCAGCCCGGAGCGGGCAGGAGAGACCCAGTACTTC
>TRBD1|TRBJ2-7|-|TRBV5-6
CASSLTHRGLPYEQYF
TGTGCCAGCAGCTTGACTCACAGGGGGCTCCCCTACGAGCAGTACTTC
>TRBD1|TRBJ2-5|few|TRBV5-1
CASSPRPGGWETQYF
TGCGCCAGCAGCCCCCGTCCAGGGGGCTGGGAGACCCAGTACTTC
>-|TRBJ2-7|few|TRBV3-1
CASSQFNFREQYF
TGTGCCAGCAGCCAATTCAACTTCAGGGAGCAGTACTTC
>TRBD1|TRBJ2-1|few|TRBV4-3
CASRHNHFLRTGRNEQFF
TGCGCCAGCAGACATAATCATTTTCTTAGGACAGGTCGAAATGAGCAGTTCTTC
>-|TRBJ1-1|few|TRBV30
CASIARGWERAFF
TGTGCTTCCATTGCGAGGGGATGGGAGAGAGCTTTCTTT
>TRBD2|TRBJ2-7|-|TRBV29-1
CSVCISGKGIEQYF
TGCAGCGTTTGTATTAGCGGGAAGGGGATCGAGCAGTACTTC
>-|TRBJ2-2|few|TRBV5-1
CASSLDREYGELFF
TGCGCCAGCAGCTTGGACCGGGAGTACGGGGAGCTGTTTTTT
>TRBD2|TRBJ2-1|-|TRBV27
CASSLNAVRRLAGVGEQFF
TGTGCCAGCAGTTTGAACGCGGTGCGTCGACTAGCGGGAGTAGGTGAGCAGTTCTTC
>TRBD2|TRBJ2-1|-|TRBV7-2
CASGLGGSSYNEQFF
TGTGCCAGCGGCCTAGGCGGGAGCTCCTACAATGAGCAGTTCTTC
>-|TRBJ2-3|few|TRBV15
CATSRDGTFTDTQYF
TGTGCCACCAGCAGAGATGGAACCTTCACAGATACGCAGTATTTT
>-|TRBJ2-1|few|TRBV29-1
CSVRRGSYNEQFF
TGCAGCGTTCGACGGGGCTCCTACAATGAGCAGTTCTTC
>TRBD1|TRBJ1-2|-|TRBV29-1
CSVEEGTAIYGYTF
TGCAGCGTTGAAGAGGGGACAGCTATCTATGGCTACACCTTC
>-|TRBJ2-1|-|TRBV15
CATRRGSYNEQFF
TGTGCCACCAGAAGAGGGTCCTACAATGAGCAGTTCTTC
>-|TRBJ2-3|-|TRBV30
CAGGHGKYTQYF
TGTGCCGGCGGCCACGGGAAATATACGCAGTATTTT
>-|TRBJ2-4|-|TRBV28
CASGTVAKNIQYF
TGTGCCAGCGGTACAGTGGCCAAAAACATTCAGTACTTC
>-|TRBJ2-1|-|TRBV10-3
CAISDYTEGGNEQFF
TGTGCCATCAGTGATTACACCGAGGGGGGCAATGAGCAGTTCTTC
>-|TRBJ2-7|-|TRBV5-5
CASSPPGLGFYEQYF
TGTGCCAGCAGCCCCCCGGGTTTGGGGTTTTACGAGCAGTACTTC
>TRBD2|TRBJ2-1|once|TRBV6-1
CASSELERGGLNEQFF
TGTGCCAGCAGTGAATTGGAGCGGGGGGGCCTCAATGAGCAGTTCTTC
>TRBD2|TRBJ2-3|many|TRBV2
CASSSLAGETDTQYF
TGTGCCAGCAGTTCCCTAGCGGGAGAAACAGATACGCAGTATTTT
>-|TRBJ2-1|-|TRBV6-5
CASSYGGIVGNEQFF
TGTGCCAGCAGTTACGGGGGCATAGTAGGCAATGAGCAGTTCTTC
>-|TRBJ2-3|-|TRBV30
CAWSVRGTQYF
TGTGCCTGGAGTGTTCGGGGTACGCAGTATTTT
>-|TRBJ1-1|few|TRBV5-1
CASSLEGAEAFF
TGCGCCAGCAGCTTGGAGGGGGCTGAAGCTTTCTTT
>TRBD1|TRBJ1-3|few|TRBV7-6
CASSLEGALSGNTIYF
TGTGCCAGCAGCTTAGAGGGGGCGCTTTCAGGAAACACCATATATTTT
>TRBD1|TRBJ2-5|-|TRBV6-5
CASSSNTGGRETQYF
TGTGCCAGCAGTTCGAACACAGGGGGCCGGGAGACCCAGTACTTC
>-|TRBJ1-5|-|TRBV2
CASQAPYSNQPQHF
TGTGCCAGCCAGGCTCCTTATAGCAATCAGCCCCAGCATTTT
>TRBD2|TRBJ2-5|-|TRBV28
CASSHRGGKTQYF
TGTGCCAGCAGTCACCGGGGGGGCAAGACCCAGTACTTC
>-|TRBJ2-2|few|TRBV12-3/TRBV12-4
CASSLFPRWTNTGELFF
TGTGCCAGCAGTTTATTTCCTCGGTGGACGAACACCGGGGAGCTGTTTTTT
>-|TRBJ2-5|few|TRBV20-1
CSASAGETQYF
TGCAGTGCTAGCGCAGGGGAGACCCAGTACTTC
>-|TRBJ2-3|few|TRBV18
CASSPTLRGDTDTQYF
TGTGCCAGCTCACCGACTTTGCGCGGAGACACAGATACGCAGTATTTT